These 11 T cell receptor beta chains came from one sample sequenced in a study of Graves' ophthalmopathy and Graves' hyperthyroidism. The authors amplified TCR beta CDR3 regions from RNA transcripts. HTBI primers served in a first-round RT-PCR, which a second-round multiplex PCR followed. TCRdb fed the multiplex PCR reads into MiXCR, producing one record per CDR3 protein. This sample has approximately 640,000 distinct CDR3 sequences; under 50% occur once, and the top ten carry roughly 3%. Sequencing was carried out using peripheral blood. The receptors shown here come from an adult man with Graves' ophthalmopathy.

CDR3 sequence reads: CASSGGQGLQETQYF. CDR3 nucleotide sequence: TGTGCCAGCAGCGGCGGACAGGGCCTTCAAGAGACCCAGTACTTC. The chain uses TRBV9 and TRBJ2-5, with 8 bases aligning to TRBD1. There are 15 residues in the CDR3. V shed 3 bases and J 2 bases; nucleotides not matched to a gene: 6. Per the germline V gene, CDR1 is SGDLS and CDR2 is YYNGEE.

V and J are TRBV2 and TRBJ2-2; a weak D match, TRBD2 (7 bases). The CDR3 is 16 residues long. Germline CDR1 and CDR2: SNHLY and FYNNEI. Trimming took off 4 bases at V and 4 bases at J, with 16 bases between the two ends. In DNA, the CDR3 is TGTGCCAGCAGTGCAAGAGGGGGGAGGGCCACCGGGGAGCTGTTTTTT. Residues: CASSARGGRATGELFF.

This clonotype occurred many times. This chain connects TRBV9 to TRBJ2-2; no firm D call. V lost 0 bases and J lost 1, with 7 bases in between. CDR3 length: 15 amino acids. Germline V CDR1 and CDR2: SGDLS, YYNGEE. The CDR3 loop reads CASSVVPQNTGELFF. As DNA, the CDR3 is TGTGCCAGCAGCGTAGTCCCTCAGAACACCGGGGAGCTGTTTTTT.

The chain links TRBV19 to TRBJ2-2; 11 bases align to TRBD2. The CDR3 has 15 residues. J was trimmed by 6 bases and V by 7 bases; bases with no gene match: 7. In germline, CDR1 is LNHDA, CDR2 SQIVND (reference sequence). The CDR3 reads CASMGLAGGAGELFF. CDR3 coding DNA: TGTGCCAGTATGGGGCTAGCGGGAGGAGCCGGGGAGCTGTTTTTT.

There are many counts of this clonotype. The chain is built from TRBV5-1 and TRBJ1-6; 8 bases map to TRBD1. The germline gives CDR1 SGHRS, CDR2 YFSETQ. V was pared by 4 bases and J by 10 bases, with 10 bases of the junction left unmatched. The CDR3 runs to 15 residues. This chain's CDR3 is CASSPRDRGMSPLHF. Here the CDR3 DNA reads TGCGCCAGCAGCCCACGAGACAGGGGAATGTCACCCCTCCACTTT.

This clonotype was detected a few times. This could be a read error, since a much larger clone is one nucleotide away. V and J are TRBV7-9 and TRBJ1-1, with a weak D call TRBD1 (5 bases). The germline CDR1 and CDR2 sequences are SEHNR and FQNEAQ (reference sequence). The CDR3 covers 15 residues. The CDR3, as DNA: TGTGCCAGCACCTTACCCCGGGGGTCGAACACTGAAGCTTTCTTT. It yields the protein CASTLPRGSNTEAFF.

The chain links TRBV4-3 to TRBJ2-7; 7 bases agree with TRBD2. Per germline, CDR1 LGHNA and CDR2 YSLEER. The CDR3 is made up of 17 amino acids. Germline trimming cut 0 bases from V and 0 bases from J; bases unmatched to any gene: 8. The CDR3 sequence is CASSQEITSADSYEQYF. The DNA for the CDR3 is TGCGCCAGCAGCCAAGAAATCACTAGCGCTGACTCCTACGAGCAGTACTTC.

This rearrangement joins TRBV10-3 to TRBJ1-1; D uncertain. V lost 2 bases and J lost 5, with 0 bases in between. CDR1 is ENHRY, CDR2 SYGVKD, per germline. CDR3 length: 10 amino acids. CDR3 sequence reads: CAISETEAFF. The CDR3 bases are TGTGCCATCAGTGAGACTGAAGCTTTCTTT.

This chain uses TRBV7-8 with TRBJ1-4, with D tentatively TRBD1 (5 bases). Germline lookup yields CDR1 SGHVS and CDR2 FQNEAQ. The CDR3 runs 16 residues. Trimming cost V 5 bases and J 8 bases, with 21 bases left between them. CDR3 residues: CASSVDPGPQAEKLFF. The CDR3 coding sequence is TGTGCCAGCAGCGTTGACCCGGGACCCCAGGCGGAAAAACTGTTTTTT.

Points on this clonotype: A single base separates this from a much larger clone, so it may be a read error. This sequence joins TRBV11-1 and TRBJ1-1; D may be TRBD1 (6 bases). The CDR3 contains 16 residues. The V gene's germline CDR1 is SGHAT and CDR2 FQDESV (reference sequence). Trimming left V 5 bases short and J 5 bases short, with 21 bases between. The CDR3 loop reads CASSQQGGRGGTEAFF. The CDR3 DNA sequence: TGTGCCAGCAGCCAGCAGGGCGGCAGGGGCGGGACTGAAGCTTTCTTT.

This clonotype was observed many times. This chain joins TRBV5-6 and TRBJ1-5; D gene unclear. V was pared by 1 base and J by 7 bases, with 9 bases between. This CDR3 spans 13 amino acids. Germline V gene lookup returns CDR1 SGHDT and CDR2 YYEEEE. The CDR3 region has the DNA TGTGCCAGCAGCTTGATGGAAGGCCAGCCCCAGCATTTT. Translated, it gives CASSLMEGQPQHF.